The rows below give T cell receptor beta chains drawn from one sample of a study of shared clonotypes between healthy human individuals. The table came from immunoSEQ multiplex PCR; TCRdb's copy has only in-frame clones and leaves some out. The data hold hundreds of thousands of clones, with about 74% observed a single time. Sample: memory CD4+ T cells sorted from blood. All receptors come from a woman under 40 in good health. The CDR3 runs from the conserved cysteine through the conserved F or W. Each record gives: J gene, D gene, V gene, clone size, CDR3 DNA, CDR3 protein. D genes are given only for firm matches. Clone size, where shown, is once, few, many, or a class for clones that have expanded.

>TRBJ2-3|TRBD2|TRBV4-1|.
TGCGCCAGCAGCCATCGGACTAGCGGGAGGATGGGGTGGGATACGCAGTATTTT
CASSHRTSGRMGWDTQYF
>TRBJ2-2|TRBD1|TRBV19|few
TGTGCCAGCCGGGACAGGGAGATGACCGGGGAGCTGTTTTTT
CASRDREMTGELFF
>TRBJ2-1|.|TRBV5-1|.
TGCGCCAGCAGCTTAGTACTAGCAGAGAATGAGCAGTTCTTC
CASSLVLAENEQFF
>TRBJ2-5|.|TRBV5-1|.
TGCGCCAGCAGCCCCGGGACAGCGGGCCCCCCAGAGACCCAGTACTTC
CASSPGTAGPPETQYF
>TRBJ2-5|TRBD2|TRBV7-2|.
TGTGCCAGCAGCTCCAGACTAGCGGAGCGGAGGGGAGAGACCCAGTACTTC
CASSSRLAERRGETQYF
>TRBJ2-3|TRBD2|TRBV27|.
TGTGCCAGCAGCATCCGTGGCCTAGCGGGAGTGGATACGCAGTATTTT
CASSIRGLAGVDTQYF
>TRBJ2-3|TRBD2|TRBV19|.
TGTGCCAGTAGTACGGTAGTTGCGTCCGGGAGGGATACGCAGTATTTT
CASSTVVASGRDTQYF
>TRBJ1-2|.|TRBV7-8|.
TGTGCCAGCAGCTTAGAGCCCAAAGGCAGGGATGGCTACACCTTC
CASSLEPKGRDGYTF
>TRBJ2-4|TRBD1|TRBV5-1|few
TGCGCCAGCAGCCCCGGGACAGAACTAAACATTCAGTACTTC
CASSPGTELNIQYF
>TRBJ1-1|.|TRBV28|.
TGTGCCAGCAGTCGGGACATGAACACTGAAGCTTTCTTT
CASSRDMNTEAFF
>TRBJ2-3|.|TRBV27|.
TGTGCCAGCAGTTTATCTGCATACCGAGGTTACGATAGCACAGATACGCAGTATTTT
CASSLSAYRGYDSTDTQYF
>TRBJ1-1|.|TRBV7-9|.
TGTGCCAGCAGCCTCACGGGAGGCCGATCTGAAGCTTTCTTT
CASSLTGGRSEAFF
>TRBJ2-5|TRBD2|TRBV6-6|.
TGTGCCAGCAGTCCCCCAGGACTAGTGGCCCAGTACTTC
CASSPPGLVAQYF
>TRBJ1-1|.|TRBV2|few
TGTGCCAGCCGTCTGCTGAACACTGAAGCTTTCTTT
CASRLLNTEAFF
>TRBJ2-5|.|TRBV27|.
TGTGCCAGCAGTCCAGGGCAGCGCAGGGAAGAGACCCAGTACTTC
CASSPGQRREETQYF
>TRBJ2-5|.|TRBV5-1|.
TGCGCCAGCAGCTTGGGAGGCAGGACGAGGGGAGAGACCCAGTACTTC
CASSLGGRTRGETQYF